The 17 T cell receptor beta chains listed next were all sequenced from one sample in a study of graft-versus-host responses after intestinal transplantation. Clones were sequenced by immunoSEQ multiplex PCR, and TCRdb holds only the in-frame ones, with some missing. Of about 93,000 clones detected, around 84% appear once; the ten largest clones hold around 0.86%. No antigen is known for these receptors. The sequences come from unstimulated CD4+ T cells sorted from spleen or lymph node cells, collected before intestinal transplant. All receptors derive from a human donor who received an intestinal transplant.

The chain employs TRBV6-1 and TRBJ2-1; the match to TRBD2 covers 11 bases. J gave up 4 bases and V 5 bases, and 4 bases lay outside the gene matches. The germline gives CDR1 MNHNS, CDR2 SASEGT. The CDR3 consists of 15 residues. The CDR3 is CASSRLAGQYNEQFF. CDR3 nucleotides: TGTGCCAGCAGTCGACTAGCGGGACAATACAATGAGCAGTTCTTC.

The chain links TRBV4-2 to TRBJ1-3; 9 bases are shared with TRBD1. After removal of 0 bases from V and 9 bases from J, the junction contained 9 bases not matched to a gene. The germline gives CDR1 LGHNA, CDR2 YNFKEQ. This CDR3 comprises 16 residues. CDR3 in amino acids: CASSQDGGQGSVTIYF. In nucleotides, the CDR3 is TGTGCCAGCAGCCAAGATGGTGGACAGGGGAGTGTCACCATATATTTT.

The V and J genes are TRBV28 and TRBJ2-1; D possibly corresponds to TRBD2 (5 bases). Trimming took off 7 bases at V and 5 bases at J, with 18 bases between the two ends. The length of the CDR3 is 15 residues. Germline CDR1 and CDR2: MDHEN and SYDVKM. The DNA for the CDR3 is TGTGCCAGCACCCCGAGCGTTAGCGTCAACAATGAGCAGTTCTTC. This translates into CASTPSVSVNNEQFF.

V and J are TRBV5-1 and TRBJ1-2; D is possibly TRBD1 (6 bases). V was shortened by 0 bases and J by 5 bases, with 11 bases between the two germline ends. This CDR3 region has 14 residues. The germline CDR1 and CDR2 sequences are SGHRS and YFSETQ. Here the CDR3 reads CASSLVGTPYGYTF. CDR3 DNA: TGCGCCAGCAGCTTGGTCGGGACACCATATGGCTACACCTTC. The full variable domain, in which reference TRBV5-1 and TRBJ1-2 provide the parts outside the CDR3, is KAGVTQTPRYLIKTRGQQVTLSCSPISGHRSVSWYQQTPGQGLQFLFEYFSETQRNKGNFPGRFSGRQFSNSRSEMNVSTLELGDSALYLCASSLVGTPYGYTFGSGTRLTVV.

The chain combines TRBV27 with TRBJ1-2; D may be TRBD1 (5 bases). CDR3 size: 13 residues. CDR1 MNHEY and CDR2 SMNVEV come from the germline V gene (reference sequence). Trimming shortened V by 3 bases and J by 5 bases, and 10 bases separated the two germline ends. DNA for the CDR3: TGTGCCAGCAGTTTCAGGGCTCGGTATGGCTACACCTTC. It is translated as CASSFRARYGYTF.

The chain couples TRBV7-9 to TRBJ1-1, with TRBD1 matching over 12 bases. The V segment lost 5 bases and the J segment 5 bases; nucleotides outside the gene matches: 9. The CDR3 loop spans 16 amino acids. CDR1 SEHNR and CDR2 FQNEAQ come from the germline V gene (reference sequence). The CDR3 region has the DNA TGTGCCAGCAGCGAATGGGACAGGGGGCCGGGGACTGAAGCTTTCTTT. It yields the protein CASSEWDRGPGTEAFF.

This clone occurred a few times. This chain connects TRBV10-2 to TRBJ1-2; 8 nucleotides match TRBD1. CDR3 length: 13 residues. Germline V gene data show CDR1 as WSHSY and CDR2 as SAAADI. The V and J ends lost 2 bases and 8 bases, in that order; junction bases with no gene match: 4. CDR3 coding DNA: TGCGCCAGCAGTGAGGGACAGGGATTCGGCTACACCTTC. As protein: CASSEGQGFGYTF.

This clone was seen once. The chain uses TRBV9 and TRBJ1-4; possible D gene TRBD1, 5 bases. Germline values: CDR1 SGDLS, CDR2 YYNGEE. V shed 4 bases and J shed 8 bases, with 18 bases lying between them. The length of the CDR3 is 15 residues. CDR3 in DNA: TGTGCCAGCAGCCCACCCCAGGCAGGGAAAGAAAAACTGTTTTTT. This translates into CASSPPQAGKEKLFF.

CDR3 amino acids: CASSLGAGGADTQYF. The CDR3 DNA sequence: TGTGCCAGCAGCTTAGGAGCGGGAGGTGCAGATACGCAGTATTTT. The V call is TRBV7-6, the J call TRBJ2-3; 9 nucleotides agree with TRBD2. Per germline, CDR1 SGHVS and CDR2 FNYEAQ. The CDR3 is 15 amino acids. Unmatched junction bases numbered 3, after V lost 1 base and J lost 4 bases.

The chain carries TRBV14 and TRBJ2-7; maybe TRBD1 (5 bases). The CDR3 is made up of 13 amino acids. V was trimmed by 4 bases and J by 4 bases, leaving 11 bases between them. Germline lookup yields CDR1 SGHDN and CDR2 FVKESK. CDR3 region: CASSRGRDYEQYF. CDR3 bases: TGTGCCAGCAGCCGGGGCAGGGATTACGAGCAGTACTTC.

CDR3 in DNA: TGTGCCAGCAGTGCCGACCCACAGTGGAGCAATCAGCCCCAGCATTTT. It specifies CASSADPQWSNQPQHF. The V gene is TRBV2, the J gene TRBJ1-5; no clear D. The germline V and J ends were trimmed by 4 bases and 1 base, with 14 bases remaining between them. Germline V gene data show CDR1 as SNHLY and CDR2 as FYNNEI. This CDR3 comprises 16 residues.

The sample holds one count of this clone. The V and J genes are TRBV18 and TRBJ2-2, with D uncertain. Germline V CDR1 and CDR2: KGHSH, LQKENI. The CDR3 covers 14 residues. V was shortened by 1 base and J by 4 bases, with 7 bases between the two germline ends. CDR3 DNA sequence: TGTGCCAGCTCACCACTTCCGTCCACCGGGGAGCTGTTTTTT. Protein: CASSPLPSTGELFF. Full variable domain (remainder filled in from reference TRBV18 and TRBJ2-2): NAGVMQNPRHLVRRRGQEARLRCSPMKGHSHVYWYRQLPEEGLKFMVYLQKENIIDESGMPKERFSAEFPKEGPSILRIQQVVRGDSAAYFCASSPLPSTGELFFGEGSRLTVL.

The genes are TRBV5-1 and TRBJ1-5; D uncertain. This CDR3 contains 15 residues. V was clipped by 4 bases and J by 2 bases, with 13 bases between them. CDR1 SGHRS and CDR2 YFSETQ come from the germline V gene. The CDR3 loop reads CASSPDGRGNQPQHF. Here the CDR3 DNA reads TGCGCCAGCAGCCCGGACGGGAGAGGCAATCAGCCCCAGCATTTT.

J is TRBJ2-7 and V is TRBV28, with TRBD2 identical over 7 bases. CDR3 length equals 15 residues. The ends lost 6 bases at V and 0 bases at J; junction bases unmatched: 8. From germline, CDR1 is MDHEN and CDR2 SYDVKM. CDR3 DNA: TGTGCCAGCAGCGTAAGGGGCGGGAGCTCCTACGAGCAGTACTTC. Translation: CASSVRGGSSYEQYF.

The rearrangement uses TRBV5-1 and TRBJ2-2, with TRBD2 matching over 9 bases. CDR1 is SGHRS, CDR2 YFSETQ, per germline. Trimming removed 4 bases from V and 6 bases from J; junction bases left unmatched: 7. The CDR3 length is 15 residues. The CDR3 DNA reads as TGCGCCAGCAGCCGGACTAGCGTGTCTCCCGGGGAGCTGTTTTTT. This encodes CASSRTSVSPGELFF.

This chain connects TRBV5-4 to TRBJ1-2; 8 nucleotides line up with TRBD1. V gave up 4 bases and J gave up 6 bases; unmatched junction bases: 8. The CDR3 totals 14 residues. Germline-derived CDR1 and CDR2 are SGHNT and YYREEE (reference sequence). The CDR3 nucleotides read TGTGCCAGCAGCGCCGGACAGGGCGTCGATGGCTACACCTTC. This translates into CASSAGQGVDGYTF.

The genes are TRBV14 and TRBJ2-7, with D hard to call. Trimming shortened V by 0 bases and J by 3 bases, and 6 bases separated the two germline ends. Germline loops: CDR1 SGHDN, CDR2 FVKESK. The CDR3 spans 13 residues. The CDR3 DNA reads TGTGCCAGCAGCCAAGAATCTCGCTACGAGCAGTACTTC. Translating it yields CASSQESRYEQYF.